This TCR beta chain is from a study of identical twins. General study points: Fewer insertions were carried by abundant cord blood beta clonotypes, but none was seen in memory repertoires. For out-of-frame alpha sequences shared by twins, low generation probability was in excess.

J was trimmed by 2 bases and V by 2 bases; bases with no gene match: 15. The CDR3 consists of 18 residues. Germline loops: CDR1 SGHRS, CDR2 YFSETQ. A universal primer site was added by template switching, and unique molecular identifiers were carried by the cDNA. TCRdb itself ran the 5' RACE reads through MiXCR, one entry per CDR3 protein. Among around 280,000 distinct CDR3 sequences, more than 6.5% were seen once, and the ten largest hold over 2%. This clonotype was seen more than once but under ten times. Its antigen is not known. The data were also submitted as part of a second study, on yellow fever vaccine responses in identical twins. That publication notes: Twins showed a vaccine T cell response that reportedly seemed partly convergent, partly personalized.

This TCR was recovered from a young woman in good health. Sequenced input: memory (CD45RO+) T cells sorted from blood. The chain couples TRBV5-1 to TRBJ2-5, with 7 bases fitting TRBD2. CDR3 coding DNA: TGCGCCAGCAGCTTTTCCCCCCTCTCTAGCGGATTACAAGAGACCCAGTACTTC. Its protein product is CASSFSPLSSGLQETQYF.